This T cell receptor beta chain was recovered during a study of blood T cell repertoires in COVID-19. As for the study in general: PBMCs, B-cell-depleted T cells, or T cells provided the cDNA or gDNA that made up the material.

Measured with immunoSEQ multiplex PCR; TCRdb has only the in-frame clones, and not every one. This repertoire shows 220,000 or so clones, about 86% found once; its top ten account for approximately 2.9%. The CDR3 is made up of 15 amino acids. Germline CDR1 WSHSY, CDR2 SAAADI. V lost 4 bases and J lost 4; bases outside the gene matches: 5. The sample taken for sequencing was peripheral blood. The chain is built from TRBV10-2 and TRBJ2-3; 10 bases are shared with TRBD2. This clonotype was obtained from a woman in her thirties who had recovered from COVID-19. CDR3 protein: CASSVGLAGADTQYF. CDR3 bases: TGCGCCAGCAGTGTAGGGCTAGCGGGAGCAGATACGCAGTATTTT.